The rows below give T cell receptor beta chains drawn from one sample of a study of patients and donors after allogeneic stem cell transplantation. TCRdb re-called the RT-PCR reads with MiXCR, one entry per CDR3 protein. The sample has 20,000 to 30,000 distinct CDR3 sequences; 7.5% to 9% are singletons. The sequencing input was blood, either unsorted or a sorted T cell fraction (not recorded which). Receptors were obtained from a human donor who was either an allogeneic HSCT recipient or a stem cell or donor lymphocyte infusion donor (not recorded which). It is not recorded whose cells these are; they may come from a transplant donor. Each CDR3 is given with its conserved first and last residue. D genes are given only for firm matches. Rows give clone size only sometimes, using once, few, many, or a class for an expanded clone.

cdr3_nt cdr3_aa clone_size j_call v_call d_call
TGCAGTGCTAGATCACAGGGGGCGGGTGAGCAGTACTTC CSARSQGAGEQYF many TRBJ2-7 TRBV20-1 TRBD1
TGCAGTGCTCCTAGGGGCCGAACGGCCCCTGAAGCTTTCTTT CSAPRGRTAPEAFF many TRBJ1-1 TRBV20-1 .
TGCACCAGCAGCCATGGCAGGGTCTATGGCTACACCTTC CTSSHGRVYGYTF . TRBJ1-2 TRBV1 .
TGTGCTAGCAGCTTAGAAGGAGGGGGTGAGCAGTTCTTC CASSLEGGGEQFF . TRBJ2-1 TRBV7-7 .
TGTGCCAGCAGTGAGACCGGTAGGGGGTGGTCCTATAATTCACCCCTCCACTTT CASSETGRGWSYNSPLHF few TRBJ1-6 TRBV6-1 .
TGTGCCAGCAGCGGGACTACCCTACCTTGGAAGCAGTACTTC CASSGTTLPWKQYF many TRBJ2-7 TRBV28 TRBD2
TGCAGTGCTCCCCGCCTTTTTGAAGCTTTCTTT CSAPRLFEAFF many TRBJ1-1 TRBV20-1 .
TGTGCCTGGAGTCGCGACAGTCTGCAAGAGACCCAGTACTTC CAWSRDSLQETQYF few TRBJ2-5 TRBV30 .
TGTGCCAGCTCACCAGGGACTTCGCCCGGGAATGAGCAGTTCTTC CASSPGTSPGNEQFF many TRBJ2-1 TRBV18 .
TGTGCCAGCAGTTACCGGGTTGAGGGCTTAGCTTTCTTT CASSYRVEGLAFF . TRBJ1-1 TRBV6-6 .
TGTGCCAGCAGCCAAGGAAGGGGGTGGTCGGAGACCCAGTACTTC CASSQGRGWSETQYF few TRBJ2-5 TRBV3-1 .
TGTGCCAGCAGCTTAGGAGAGGGGGCCCCCTACGAGCAGTACTTC CASSLGEGAPYEQYF many TRBJ2-7 TRBV7-6 TRBD1
TGTGCCAGCACCTCGAGGGGTGAAGGCTACGAGCAGTACTTC CASTSRGEGYEQYF many TRBJ2-7 TRBV6-1 .
TGTGCCAGCAGTACCCTATTGCGACTAGCGGTTAAAGAGACCCAGTACTTC CASSTLLRLAVKETQYF many TRBJ2-5 TRBV6-1 TRBD2
TGTGCCAGCCCTTCGGGGTCAGGGAACACTGAAGCTTTCTTT CASPSGSGNTEAFF many TRBJ1-1 TRBV12-3/TRBV12-4 .